The source of this T cell receptor (beta chain) is a study of blood T cell repertoires in COVID-19. Study-wide context: COVID-19 samples, acute and convalescent, were from the United States, Italy and Spain. Sources were T cells, B-cell-depleted T cells, or PBMCs; the material itself was cDNA or gDNA.

Libraries were prepared by immunoSEQ multiplex PCR; TCRdb keeps only in-frame clonotypes and omits some of them. This sample yields about 350,000 clones, of which roughly 90% are seen a single time; about 7.6% belongs to the top ten. Germline V gene lookup returns CDR1 SGHRS and CDR2 YFSETQ. V shed 3 bases and J shed 2 bases, with 9 bases lying between them. The CDR3 sequence is 15 residues long. A Seattle source enrolled patients during active infection and followed them longitudinally. J is TRBJ1-6 and V is TRBV5-1, with D unclear. The receptor's source is a woman in her sixties with COVID-19, enrolled during active disease. Sequencing was done on a sample of peripheral blood. The CDR3 spells CASSSEGAYNSPLHF. The DNA for the CDR3 is TGCGCCAGCAGCTCAGAGGGTGCCTATAATTCACCCCTCCACTTT.